Listed here are 6 T cell receptor beta chains from one sample, sequenced in a study of OX40 agonist ivuxolimab in advanced cancers. This table comes from immunoSEQ multiplex PCR, and its TCRdb copy is limited to in-frame clones, with some not included. Among fewer than 35,000 clones listed, around 81% were seen once. The sample consisted of CD4+ or CD8+ T cells sorted from blood, taken in a trial of the OX40 agonist ivuxolimab. The receptors were gathered from an adult with an advanced solid tumor such as melanoma, head and neck, liver or kidney cancer.

The chain employs TRBV18 and TRBJ2-1; TRBD2 matches 13 bases. CDR1 KGHSH and CDR2 LQKENI come from the germline V gene. V was pared by 2 bases and J by 3 bases, with 4 bases of the junction left unmatched. There are 17 residues in the CDR3. The CDR3 DNA reads TGTGCCAGCTCACCAAGACTAGCGGGGGGAGTCTACAATGAGCAGTTCTTC. Translated: CASSPRLAGGVYNEQFF. The full variable domain, its missing parts supplied by reference TRBV18 and TRBJ2-1, is NAGVMQNPRHLVRRRGQEARLRCSPMKGHSHVYWYRQLPEEGLKFMVYLQKENIIDESGMPKERFSAEFPKEGPSILRIQQVVRGDSAAYFCASSPRLAGGVYNEQFFGPGTRLTVL.

V usage is TRBV7-2 and J usage is TRBJ1-2; D remains ambiguous. Germline V gene data show CDR1 as SGHTA and CDR2 as FQGNSA. Trimming stripped 4 bases from V and 2 bases from J, with 17 bases between. The CDR3 is made up of 16 amino acids. CDR3 DNA sequence: TGTGCCAGCAGCTCCCGGTCGTACTTTTACAACTATGGCTACACCTTC. As protein: CASSSRSYFYNYGYTF.

The J gene is TRBJ2-7, the V gene TRBV7-2; the match to TRBD2 covers 12 bases. Germline lookup yields CDR1 SGHTA and CDR2 FQGNSA. V lost 5 bases to trimming and J lost 5 bases; unmatched junction nucleotides: 7. The CDR3 spans 15 residues. The DNA for the CDR3 is TGTGCCAGCAGCCTGACTAGCGGGAGCCACCACGAGCAGTACTTC. This encodes CASSLTSGSHHEQYF.

This chain's CDR3 is CASSLGPSGETGELFF. DNA for the CDR3: TGCGCCAGCAGCTTGGGCCCTAGCGGGGAGACCGGGGAGCTGTTTTTT. The genes are TRBV5-1 and TRBJ2-2; 9 positions agree with TRBD2. The CDR3 runs 16 residues. The trim removed 0 bases at V and 5 bases at J, leaving 5 bases unmatched. Looked up from germline, CDR1 is SGHRS and CDR2 is YFSETQ.

This clone was recorded only once. The chain combines TRBV7-2 with TRBJ2-2; weak D call: TRBD1 (7 bases). This CDR3 contains 14 residues. V was shortened by 5 bases and J by 6 bases, with 13 bases between the two germline ends. The germline V gene encodes CDR1 SGHTA and CDR2 FQGNSA. The DNA for the CDR3 is TGTGCCAGCAGCCCGACAGGGACTGCCGGGGAGCTGTTTTTT. It specifies CASSPTGTAGELFF.

V is TRBV15 and J is TRBJ2-7, with 7 positions matching TRBD2. After removal of 8 bases from V and 2 bases from J, the junction contained 12 bases not matched to a gene. Looked up from germline, CDR1 is LNHNV and CDR2 is YYDKDF (reference sequence). The CDR3 contains 15 residues. CDR3 DNA sequence: TGTGCCACCTCACGGCAGCGGGGACTGACCTACGAGCAGTACTTC. It yields the protein CATSRQRGLTYEQYF.